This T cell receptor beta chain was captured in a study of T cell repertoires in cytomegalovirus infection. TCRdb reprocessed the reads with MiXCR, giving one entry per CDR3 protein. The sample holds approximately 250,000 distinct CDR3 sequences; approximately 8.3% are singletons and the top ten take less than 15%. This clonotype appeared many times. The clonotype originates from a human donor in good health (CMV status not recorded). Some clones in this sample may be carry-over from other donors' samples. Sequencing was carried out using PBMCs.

CDR3 region: CASSPDRGLLANEKLFF. In nucleotides, the CDR3 is TGTGCCAGCAGCCCAGACAGGGGGCTGTTGGCTAATGAAAAACTGTTTTTT. The chain links TRBV7-6 to TRBJ1-4; 10 bases align to TRBD1. The trim removed 5 bases at V and 3 bases at J, leaving 9 bases unmatched. The germline gives CDR1 SGHVS, CDR2 FNYEAQ. The CDR3 has 17 amino acids. Together with reference TRBV7-6 and TRBJ1-4, the CDR3 gives the full variable domain: GAGVSQSPRYKVTKRGQDVALRCDPISGHVSLYWYRQALGQGPEFLTYFNYEAQQDKSGLPNDRFSAERPEGSISTLTIQRTEQRDSAMYRCASSPDRGLLANEKLFFGSGTQLSVL.